This record covers a single TCR beta chain. Using immunoSEQ multiplex PCR, the repertoire was profiled, and TCRdb retains in-frame clones only, with some absent. Seen here are around 130,000 clones, approximately 84% observed once, and the top ten hold 1.5% to 2%. Participant-reported clinical history was the basis for cohort assignment. Exposed volunteers were people who met a COVID-19 case within 2 weeks before study entry. CDR1 is MNHEY and CDR2 is SVGAGI in the germline V gene. There are 14 residues in the CDR3. The junction had 6 bases not matched to a gene; V was cut back by 6 bases and J by 2 bases. These data belong to a study of blood T cell repertoires in COVID-19. Turning to the study itself: The samples span acute and convalescent COVID-19 from the United States, Italy and Spain.

The rearrangement uses TRBV6-5 and TRBJ2-5, with TRBD2 matching over 7 bases. Sequencing was performed on PBMCs or T cells enriched from blood (not recorded which). The source is a woman in her late teens or twenties who had been exposed to COVID-19. CDR3 bases: TGTGCCAGCAGCCCCTGGGGGGGACAAGAGACCCAGTACTTC. Translating it yields CASSPWGGQETQYF.